The clone carrying this T cell receptor (beta chain) was seen ten or more times. The antigen remains unidentified. These data come from a study of regulatory T cells in long-lasting Graves disease. Across the study: Antithyroid drug exposure in newly diagnosed Graves' patients had lasted under 3 months.

Time point in this sample: newly diagnosed GD, antithyroid drugs for less than 3 months. Construction of the TCR library relied on RNA isolated from PBMCs. Collection of peripheral blood (roughly 9 milliliters) was done using EDTA tubes. Germline CDR1 reads SEHNR; CDR2 reads FQNEAQ (reference sequence). J gave up 1 base and V 5 bases, and 5 bases lay outside the gene matches. This CDR3 comprises 15 residues. Study results and limitations: More public clonotypes were shared by persistent patients (about 3,000) than by new patients (roughly 910). Persistent disease was characterized by preferential usage of TRBV28, TRBJ1-2 and TRBJ2-5.

Arm-PCR of CDR3 regions and iRepertoire HTBI primers were used to build TCR beta libraries. TCRdb ran MiXCR on the multiplex PCR reads and lists one entry per CDR3 protein. The data show over 350,000 distinct CDR3 sequences, around 13% seen once. This sample also belongs to another study, concerning T cells in Graves' hyperthyroidism and ophthalmopathy.

The TCR comes from a woman in her forties or fifties with Graves disease. V and J are TRBV7-9 and TRBJ2-3; 8 positions match TRBD1. Sequencing was performed on peripheral blood mononuclear cells (PBMCs), taken at new diagnosis, from a patient treated with antithyroid drugs. CDR3 sequence: CASSQTTGGTDTQYF. In DNA, the CDR3 is TGTGCCAGCAGCCAGACGACAGGGGGCACAGATACGCAGTATTTT.